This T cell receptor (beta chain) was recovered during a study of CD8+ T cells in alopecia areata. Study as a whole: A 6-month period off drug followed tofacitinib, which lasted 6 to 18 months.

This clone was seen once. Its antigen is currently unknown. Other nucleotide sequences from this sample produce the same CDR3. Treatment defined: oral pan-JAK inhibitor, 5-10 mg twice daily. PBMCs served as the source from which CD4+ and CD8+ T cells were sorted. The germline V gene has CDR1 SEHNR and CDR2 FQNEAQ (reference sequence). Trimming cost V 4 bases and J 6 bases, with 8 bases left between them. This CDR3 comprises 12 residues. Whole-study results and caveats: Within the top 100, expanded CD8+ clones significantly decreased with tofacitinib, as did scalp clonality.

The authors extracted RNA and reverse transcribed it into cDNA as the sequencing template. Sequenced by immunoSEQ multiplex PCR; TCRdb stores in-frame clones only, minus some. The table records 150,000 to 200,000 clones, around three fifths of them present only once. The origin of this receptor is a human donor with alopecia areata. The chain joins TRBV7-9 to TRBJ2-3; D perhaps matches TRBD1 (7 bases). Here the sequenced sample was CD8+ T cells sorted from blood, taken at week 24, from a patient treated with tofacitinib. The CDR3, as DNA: TGTGCCAGCAGCTCAGGGGGGGATACGCAGTATTTT. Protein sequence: CASSSGGDTQYF.